Listed below are T cell receptor beta chains from one sample, sequenced in a study of T cell responses to AZD1222 COVID-19 vaccine. Assay used: immunoSEQ multiplex PCR; TCRdb lists only in-frame clones, some missing. The data contain over 150,000 clones, about 87% of them singletons. The sample consisted of peripheral blood, taken on day 0 of AZD1222 vaccination. The receptors shown here come from an adult in good health. Both conserved end residues are part of each CDR3. Each record gives: D gene, J gene, V gene, CDR3 length, clone size, CDR3 protein, CDR3 DNA. D genes are given only for firm matches. Where a row states a size, it is once, few, many or the class of an expanded clone; other rows omit it.

-	TRBJ2-3	TRBV5-1	15	once	CASSLAGIATDTQYF	TGCGCCAGCAGCTTGGCCGGGATAGCCACAGATACGCAGTATTTT
-	TRBJ1-3	TRBV27	11	-	CASSQGNTIYF	TGTGCCAGCAGCCAAGGGAACACCATATATTTT
-	TRBJ2-7	TRBV7-8	14	-	CASSLSGPTYEQYF	TGTGCCAGCAGCTTATCAGGGCCTACCTACGAGCAGTACTTC
-	TRBJ1-2	TRBV19	14	-	CASSMGSQNYGYTF	TGTGCCAGTAGTATGGGGAGTCAAAACTATGGCTACACCTTC
TRBD1	TRBJ2-3	TRBV5-1	16	-	CASSSSSGTGADTQYF	TGCGCCAGCAGCTCCTCCTCCGGGACAGGGGCGGATACGCAGTATTTT
TRBD1	TRBJ1-2	TRBV28	13	-	CASRTGTPYGYTF	TGTGCCAGCAGGACAGGGACCCCTTATGGCTACACCTTC
-	TRBJ1-2	TRBV7-9	12	-	CASSLGGDGYTF	TGTGCCAGCAGCTTAGGGGGGGATGGCTACACCTTC
TRBD1	TRBJ1-2	TRBV12-3/TRBV12-4	13	-	CASSLRQGIGYTF	TGTGCCAGCAGTTTACGACAGGGGATCGGCTACACCTTC
TRBD1	TRBJ2-7	TRBV19	15	-	CASRRAGTESYEQYF	TGTGCCAGTAGAAGGGCTGGGACAGAGTCCTACGAGCAGTACTTC
-	TRBJ2-7	TRBV7-7	16	-	CASSPSHRDTTYEQYF	TGTGCTAGCAGCCCGAGCCACCGGGACACCACCTACGAGCAGTACTTC
-	TRBJ2-5	TRBV5-1	13	-	CASSSPGLETQYF	TGCGCCAGCAGCTCACCAGGGTTAGAGACCCAGTACTTC
TRBD2	TRBJ2-1	TRBV11-2	16	-	CASRLEVGGAYNEQFF	TGTGCCAGCAGACTAGAGGTCGGGGGGGCCTACAATGAGCAGTTCTTC
-	TRBJ2-3	TRBV2	14	-	CASRRGGGTDTQYF	TGTGCCAGCAGAAGGGGGGGTGGCACAGATACGCAGTATTTT
TRBD1	TRBJ1-5	TRBV5-8	13	-	CASSPDRNQPQHF	TGTGCCAGCAGCCCGGACAGGAATCAGCCCCAGCATTTT
-	TRBJ2-7	TRBV5-1	15	-	CASSLRQEQYGEQYF	TGCGCCAGCAGCTTAAGACAGGAGCAGTATGGCGAGCAGTACTTC
-	TRBJ2-3	TRBV6-6	12	-	CASSPGTDTQYF	TGTGCCAGCAGTCCCGGCACAGATACGCAGTATTTT
TRBD2	TRBJ2-5	TRBV29-1	17	-	CSVDALAGGRYQETQYF	TGCAGCGTTGACGCTCTAGCGGGGGGAAGGTACCAAGAGACCCAGTACTTC
-	TRBJ2-1	TRBV10-3	14	once	CAISVKDSYNEQFF	TGTGCCATCAGTGTAAAGGACTCCTACAATGAGCAGTTCTTC